This TCR beta chain was sequenced for a study of cytomegalovirus exposure and HLA in healthy donors. The length of the CDR3 is 15 residues. PCR was performed using 60 Vbeta and 13 Jbeta primers. Clones were sequenced by immunoSEQ multiplex PCR, and TCRdb holds only the in-frame ones, with some missing. The table has under 200,000 clones, 70% to 85% seen once; the top ten hold under 0.9%. Comments on this clone: The antigen is not known.

Study outcomes and limitations: It was around 160 TCR beta chains that were listed as cytomegalovirus-associated.

J is TRBJ1-3 and V is TRBV21-1. TRBV21-1 is described as a pseudogene. The TCR originated in a woman in her forties in good health and CMV-seronegative. What was sequenced was PBMCs. The CDR3 nucleotides read TGTGCCAGCAGCAAGGCGGGGGGATCTGGAAACACCATATATTTT. As protein: CASSKAGGSGNTIYF.